The rows below give T cell receptor beta chains drawn from one sample of a study of human T cells and chemical hapten exposure. MiXCR, applied by TCRdb to the 5' RACE reads, yields one record per CDR3 protein. The sample lists 110,000 or so distinct CDR3 sequences; roughly 19% were seen once. The receptors shown here come from a human donor in good health. Each CDR3 is given with its conserved first and last residue. The order of the fields is D gene, V gene, clone size, J gene, CDR3 protein, CDR3 DNA. The D gene is left open where the match is weak. Where a row states a size, it is once, few, many or the class of an expanded clone; other rows omit it.

D gene: TRBD1; V gene: TRBV7-9; clone size: -; J gene: TRBJ2-1; CDR3 protein: CASSLGAGQGHNEQFF; CDR3 DNA: TGTGCCAGCAGCTTAGGTGCGGGACAGGGTCACAATGAGCAGTTCTTC
D gene: -; V gene: TRBV3-1; clone size: -; J gene: TRBJ1-3; CDR3 protein: CASSQDQRPVANTIYF; CDR3 DNA: TGTGCCAGCAGCCAAGATCAACGGCCGGTCGCCAACACCATATATTTT
D gene: TRBD1; V gene: TRBV14; clone size: many; J gene: TRBJ2-1; CDR3 protein: CASSPQGRTGNEQFF; CDR3 DNA: TGTGCCAGCAGCCCACAGGGGCGTACTGGCAATGAGCAGTTCTTC
D gene: -; V gene: TRBV5-5; clone size: -; J gene: TRBJ2-5; CDR3 protein: CASSFGIGETQYF; CDR3 DNA: TGTGCCAGCAGCTTTGGCATTGGAGAGACCCAGTACTTC
D gene: -; V gene: TRBV18; clone size: few; J gene: TRBJ1-1; CDR3 protein: CASSPMDYLNTEAFF; CDR3 DNA: TGTGCCAGCTCACCCATGGACTACTTGAACACTGAAGCTTTCTTT
D gene: -; V gene: TRBV28; clone size: -; J gene: TRBJ2-2; CDR3 protein: CASRSRETLSRELFF; CDR3 DNA: TGTGCCAGCAGGAGTCGCGAAACCCTTTCGAGGGAGCTGTTTTTT
D gene: -; V gene: TRBV7-9; clone size: -; J gene: TRBJ1-4; CDR3 protein: CASSLLALAGEKLFF; CDR3 DNA: TGTGCCAGCAGCTTATTGGCCCTCGCCGGGGAAAAACTGTTTTTT
D gene: TRBD2; V gene: TRBV5-1; clone size: few; J gene: TRBJ2-3; CDR3 protein: CASSSAGGADTQYF; CDR3 DNA: TGCGCCAGCAGTTCTGCGGGAGGGGCAGATACGCAGTATTTT
D gene: -; V gene: TRBV4-2; clone size: -; J gene: TRBJ1-5; CDR3 protein: CASSQDQGSNQPQHF; CDR3 DNA: TGTGCCAGCAGCCAAGATCAGGGAAGCAATCAGCCCCAGCATTTT
D gene: -; V gene: TRBV4-1; clone size: -; J gene: TRBJ1-1; CDR3 protein: CASSQDGRRATEAFF; CDR3 DNA: TGCGCCAGCAGCCAAGACGGGAGGAGGGCCACTGAAGCTTTCTTT
D gene: TRBD1; V gene: TRBV3-1; clone size: -; J gene: TRBJ2-7; CDR3 protein: CASSQVWQGAHEQYF; CDR3 DNA: TGTGCCAGCAGCCAAGTATGGCAGGGGGCCCACGAGCAGTACTTC
D gene: -; V gene: TRBV6-1; clone size: many; J gene: TRBJ2-1; CDR3 protein: CASSGINEQFF; CDR3 DNA: TGTGCCAGCAGTGGTATCAATGAGCAGTTCTTC
D gene: -; V gene: TRBV1; clone size: -; J gene: TRBJ2-3; CDR3 protein: CTSSQVRGTSEQSPSTDTQYF; CDR3 DNA: TGCACCAGCAGCCAAGTGCGAGGGACTAGTGAACAAAGTCCTAGCACAGATACGCAGTATTTT
D gene: TRBD2; V gene: TRBV27; clone size: -; J gene: TRBJ2-1; CDR3 protein: CASSPGLAGEGNYNEQFF; CDR3 DNA: TGTGCCAGCAGTCCGGGACTAGCGGGGGAAGGCAACTACAATGAGCAGTTCTTC
D gene: TRBD1; V gene: TRBV7-9; clone size: -; J gene: TRBJ1-4; CDR3 protein: CASSPLAGTGEKLFF; CDR3 DNA: TGTGCCAGCAGCCCATTGGCCGGGACAGGGGAAAAACTGTTTTTT
D gene: TRBD2; V gene: TRBV7-9; clone size: -; J gene: TRBJ2-1; CDR3 protein: CASSLSREADGRSRQFF; CDR3 DNA: TGTGCCAGCAGCTTATCCAGGGAAGCGGACGGGAGGTCAAGGCAGTTCTTC
D gene: -; V gene: TRBV27; clone size: many; J gene: TRBJ1-5; CDR3 protein: CASSPTDMGFLNQPQHF; CDR3 DNA: TGTGCCAGCAGTCCAACCGACATGGGGTTTCTCAATCAGCCCCAGCATTTT
D gene: -; V gene: TRBV24-1; clone size: -; J gene: TRBJ2-2; CDR3 protein: CATSGSIRGELFF; CDR3 DNA: TGTGCCACCAGTGGCTCCATCAGGGGGGAGCTGTTTTTT
D gene: -; V gene: TRBV24-1; clone size: -; J gene: TRBJ2-3; CDR3 protein: CATSDLAGRGTDTQYF; CDR3 DNA: TGTGCCACCAGTGATTTAGCAGGGAGAGGCACAGATACGCAGTATTTT
D gene: -; V gene: TRBV24-1; clone size: -; J gene: TRBJ1-1; CDR3 protein: CATSDSIRTEAFF; CDR3 DNA: TGTGCCACCAGTGACTCAATTAGGACTGAAGCTTTCTTT
D gene: -; V gene: TRBV28; clone size: -; J gene: TRBJ2-5; CDR3 protein: CASRDTGGGRTQYF; CDR3 DNA: TGTGCCAGCAGGGATACAGGGGGGGGAAGGACCCAGTACTTC
D gene: -; V gene: TRBV4-1; clone size: few; J gene: TRBJ1-1; CDR3 protein: CASSQELSRNTEAFF; CDR3 DNA: TGCGCCAGCAGCCAAGAATTATCCAGGAACACTGAAGCTTTCTTT
D gene: -; V gene: TRBV12-3/TRBV12-4; clone size: -; J gene: TRBJ1-6; CDR3 protein: CASTNGGWYNSPLHF; CDR3 DNA: TGTGCCAGCACCAACGGGGGCTGGTATAATTCACCCCTCCACTTT
D gene: -; V gene: TRBV6-2/TRBV6-3; clone size: few; J gene: TRBJ1-5; CDR3 protein: CASSYAMGAQPQHF; CDR3 DNA: TGTGCCAGCAGTTACGCGATGGGCGCCCAGCCCCAGCATTTT
D gene: TRBD1; V gene: TRBV6-6; clone size: few; J gene: TRBJ1-1; CDR3 protein: CASSYSRGDRVPTGTEAFF; CDR3 DNA: TGTGCCAGCAGTTACTCGAGGGGGGACAGGGTGCCGACGGGCACTGAAGCTTTCTTT
D gene: TRBD2; V gene: TRBV20-1; clone size: -; J gene: TRBJ2-7; CDR3 protein: CSAVTSFMSYEQYF; CDR3 DNA: TGCAGTGCTGTGACTAGCTTCATGTCCTACGAGCAGTACTTC
D gene: TRBD1; V gene: TRBV5-6; clone size: -; J gene: TRBJ2-7; CDR3 protein: CASTRQGPYEQYF; CDR3 DNA: TGTGCCAGCACCAGACAGGGCCCCTACGAGCAGTACTTC
D gene: -; V gene: TRBV5-4; clone size: few; J gene: TRBJ2-7; CDR3 protein: CASSPESNSYEQYF; CDR3 DNA: TGTGCCAGCAGCCCGGAAAGTAATTCCTACGAGCAGTACTTC
D gene: TRBD1; V gene: TRBV30; clone size: -; J gene: TRBJ2-6; CDR3 protein: CAWRSQGLAGANVLTF; CDR3 DNA: TGTGCCTGGAGATCACAGGGGCTAGCTGGGGCCAACGTCCTGACTTTC
D gene: -; V gene: TRBV6-1; clone size: few; J gene: TRBJ2-7; CDR3 protein: CASSEAQAGEYSYEQYF; CDR3 DNA: TGTGCCAGCAGTGAAGCGCAGGCCGGGGAATACTCCTACGAGCAGTACTTC
D gene: TRBD1; V gene: TRBV7-3; clone size: few; J gene: TRBJ2-6; CDR3 protein: CASSSGQGRSGANVLTF; CDR3 DNA: TGTGCCAGCAGCTCTGGACAGGGCCGCTCTGGGGCCAACGTCCTGACTTTC
D gene: -; V gene: TRBV18; clone size: -; J gene: TRBJ2-7; CDR3 protein: CASSPQGPYEQYF; CDR3 DNA: TGTGCCAGCTCACCACAGGGGCCCTACGAGCAGTACTTC
D gene: TRBD2; V gene: TRBV10-3; clone size: few; J gene: TRBJ2-3; CDR3 protein: CAISERLAGGDTQYF; CDR3 DNA: TGTGCCATCAGTGAGCGGTTAGCGGGAGGAGATACGCAGTATTTT
D gene: TRBD1; V gene: TRBV2; clone size: -; J gene: TRBJ1-2; CDR3 protein: CAIPLGQGERGYTF; CDR3 DNA: TGTGCCATACCTTTAGGACAGGGGGAGAGAGGCTACACCTTC
D gene: -; V gene: TRBV7-9; clone size: few; J gene: TRBJ2-4; CDR3 protein: CASSSAFRRENIQYF; CDR3 DNA: TGTGCCAGCAGCTCGGCCTTTAGGAGAGAAAACATTCAGTACTTC
D gene: -; V gene: TRBV29-1; clone size: few; J gene: TRBJ1-3; CDR3 protein: CSVPLLCSGNTIYF; CDR3 DNA: TGCAGCGTACCTTTGTTGTGCTCTGGAAACACCATATATTTT
D gene: TRBD1; V gene: TRBV5-1; clone size: -; J gene: TRBJ2-2; CDR3 protein: CASRDSNTGELFF; CDR3 DNA: TGCGCCAGCCGGGACAGTAACACCGGGGAGCTGTTTTTT
D gene: -; V gene: TRBV2; clone size: -; J gene: TRBJ2-3; CDR3 protein: CASSDEGLRTDTQYF; CDR3 DNA: TGTGCCAGCAGTGACGAGGGGCTCAGGACAGATACGCAGTATTTT
D gene: -; V gene: TRBV12-3/TRBV12-4; clone size: few; J gene: TRBJ2-6; CDR3 protein: CASRLDTSGANVLTF; CDR3 DNA: TGTGCCAGCAGGTTAGACACCTCTGGGGCCAACGTCCTGACTTTC
D gene: -; V gene: TRBV3-1; clone size: few; J gene: TRBJ2-7; CDR3 protein: CASSQDPGSTYEQYF; CDR3 DNA: TGTGCCAGCAGCCAAGATCCCGGGAGTACCTACGAGCAGTACTTC
D gene: -; V gene: TRBV20-1; clone size: few; J gene: TRBJ2-7; CDR3 protein: CSARVTYEQYF; CDR3 DNA: TGCAGTGCTAGAGTGACCTACGAGCAGTACTTC
D gene: -; V gene: TRBV6-5; clone size: once; J gene: TRBJ1-5; CDR3 protein: CASSFTGVDQPQHF; CDR3 DNA: TGTGCCAGCAGTTTTACGGGGGTGGATCAGCCCCAGCATTTT
D gene: TRBD1; V gene: TRBV12-5; clone size: -; J gene: TRBJ1-1; CDR3 protein: CASGRNRGIGGNTEAFF; CDR3 DNA: TGTGCTAGTGGCCGGAACAGGGGGATCGGGGGTAACACTGAAGCTTTCTTT
D gene: TRBD1; V gene: TRBV4-2; clone size: few; J gene: TRBJ1-1; CDR3 protein: CASSQDQQGTAFF; CDR3 DNA: TGTGCCAGCAGCCAAGATCAACAGGGGACGGCTTTCTTT
D gene: TRBD2; V gene: TRBV6-1; clone size: -; J gene: TRBJ2-1; CDR3 protein: CASWESSGHWSSYNEQFF; CDR3 DNA: TGTGCCAGCTGGGAAAGTAGCGGGCACTGGAGCTCCTACAATGAGCAGTTCTTC
D gene: -; V gene: TRBV9; clone size: few; J gene: TRBJ1-1; CDR3 protein: CASSPRPARGSEAFF; CDR3 DNA: TGTGCCAGCAGCCCCCGCCCGGCGAGGGGGTCTGAAGCTTTCTTT
D gene: TRBD2; V gene: TRBV28; clone size: few; J gene: TRBJ2-4; CDR3 protein: CASSTLAGGQAKNIQYF; CDR3 DNA: TGTGCCAGCAGTACACTAGCGGGAGGGCAAGCCAAAAACATTCAGTACTTC
D gene: -; V gene: TRBV6-5; clone size: -; J gene: TRBJ2-3; CDR3 protein: CASSYSTAKGGSTDTQYF; CDR3 DNA: TGTGCCAGCAGTTACTCGACGGCGAAGGGGGGGAGCACAGATACGCAGTATTTT
D gene: TRBD1; V gene: TRBV6-5; clone size: -; J gene: TRBJ1-1; CDR3 protein: CASRRDRDRNTEAFF; CDR3 DNA: TGTGCCAGCAGACGGGACAGGGACCGGAACACTGAAGCTTTCTTT
D gene: TRBD1; V gene: TRBV12-3/TRBV12-4; clone size: few; J gene: TRBJ1-1; CDR3 protein: CASRPTGGDTEAFF; CDR3 DNA: TGTGCCAGCAGGCCGACAGGGGGAGACACTGAAGCTTTCTTT
D gene: -; V gene: TRBV18; clone size: few; J gene: TRBJ2-1; CDR3 protein: CASSSDRNANEQFF; CDR3 DNA: TGTGCCAGCTCCTCCGACAGGAACGCCAATGAGCAGTTCTTC
D gene: -; V gene: TRBV2; clone size: few; J gene: TRBJ1-1; CDR3 protein: CASSQEKLAFF; CDR3 DNA: TGTGCCAGCAGCCAAGAGAAACTGGCTTTCTTT
D gene: -; V gene: TRBV12-3/TRBV12-4; clone size: -; J gene: TRBJ2-1; CDR3 protein: CASSLGDGSYNEQFF; CDR3 DNA: TGTGCCAGCAGTTTGGGGGACGGCTCCTACAATGAGCAGTTCTTC
D gene: -; V gene: TRBV30; clone size: -; J gene: TRBJ2-4; CDR3 protein: CAWSWNSKNIQYF; CDR3 DNA: TGTGCCTGGAGTTGGAACTCCAAAAACATTCAGTACTTC
D gene: -; V gene: TRBV28; clone size: few; J gene: TRBJ1-5; CDR3 protein: CASSLGGISNQPQHF; CDR3 DNA: TGTGCCAGCAGTTTAGGGGGGATCAGCAATCAGCCCCAGCATTTT